This T cell receptor (beta chain) came from a study of CD8 T cells in ankylosing spondylitis (dated by TCRdb to about 2017). Regarding the study in general: The study set out to find disease-linked TCR variants by profiling T cell receptor beta repertoires in ankylosing spondylitis patients and healthy donors. In total, the full study cohort was made up of some 110 healthy donors and about two dozen ankylosing spondylitis patients. Peripheral blood was sampled, and synovial fluid was also collected from ankylosing spondylitis patients.

From the cysteine through the phenylalanine, the CDR3 covers 17 amino acids. The read is trimmed to its CDR3 DNA, 51 bases read in frame from base 1. Germline trimming amounts to 4 bases on V and 6 bases on J, with 9 as the count of junction bases outside the gene matches. As encoded in the germline V gene, CDR1 is SGDLS while CDR2 is YYNGEE. Broader findings and caveats from the paper: Some motif variants had previously been reported in the synovial fluid and blood of reactive arthritis patients, which suggests shared mechanisms of disease initiation. Blood from ankylosing spondylitis patients appeared to be characterized by a TCR beta motif made up of 8 or 9 highly homologous amino acid variants. In peripheral blood, the disease-linked clones were found at relatively low frequencies and had a CD8+ phenotype. Significant enrichment of the disease-linked clones was reported in matched synovial fluid samples from ankylosing spondylitis patients.

Instrument used: Illumina HiSeq 2500. Quantitative 5'-RACE with molecular barcodes was the method used to prepare the TCR beta libraries. The original methods were these. A new computational method based on a probabilistic model of VDJ rearrangement was used to identify disease-linked TCR variants. The public reads were reanalyzed by TCRdb: fastp trimming at Q25, MiXCR alignment, in-frame beta chains only. Each record represents a unique CDR3 protein, reported with the most common genes and DNA among its rows. Here the V and J calls rest on TCRdb's processing, not on the authors' analysis. This sample has about 350,000 distinct CDR3 sequences in its table, and approximately 22% of those were observed once. The ten top clones hold 13% of the sample. This clonotype appeared a few times. This clone's antigen is unknown. One base away there is no much larger clone; base qualities are not given.

The rearranged segments are TRBV9 and TRBJ2-3, and TRBD2 matches 15 of the central bases. This sequence originates from a male donor with ankylosing spondylitis or in good health (not recorded which). The sequenced sample consisted of blood, either unsorted or a sorted T cell fraction (not recorded which). The sequenced DNA is TGTGCCAGCAGCCCCTGGACTAGCGGGGGGGCCGGGGATACGCAGTATTTT. Translated, this is CASSPWTSGGAGDTQYF.